This TCR beta chain stems from a study of T cell responses to AZD1222 COVID-19 vaccine. Study-level findings and limits: Only a handful of AZD1222 recipients, six or seven in all, had baseline seropositivity. An increase in Spike-specific TCR breadth and depth was observed after two AZD1222 doses.

The CDR3 has 15 residues. V shed 7 bases and J 1 base; nucleotides not matched to a gene: 4. Germline V gene data show CDR1 as LNHDA and CDR2 as SQIVND (reference sequence). Data came from immunoSEQ multiplex PCR; TCRdb stores just in-frame clones and leaves some out. The data contain about 83,000 clones, 85% to 90% of them seen just once; the ten biggest clones take up roughly 4.3%. This clone was picked up one time. Its antigen is still unknown. The chain employs TRBV19 and TRBJ2-2, with 9 bases fitting TRBD2. This specimen was peripheral blood, taken on day 0 of MenACWY control vaccination. The origin of this receptor is an adult in good health. This chain's CDR3 is CASTVTSGNTGELFF. CDR3 nucleotides: TGTGCCAGTACCGTGACTAGCGGGAACACCGGGGAGCTGTTTTTT.